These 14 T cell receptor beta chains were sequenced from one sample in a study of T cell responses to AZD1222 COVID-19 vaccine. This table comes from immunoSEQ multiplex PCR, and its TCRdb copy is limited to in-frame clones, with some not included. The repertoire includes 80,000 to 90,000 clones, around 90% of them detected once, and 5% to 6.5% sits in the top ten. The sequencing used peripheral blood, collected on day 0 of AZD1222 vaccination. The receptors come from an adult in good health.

The CDR3 DNA reads TGTGCCAGCAGCCTTATCCTGGGGGCGATCGGGTTAGATCAGCCCCAGCATTTT. This sequence encodes CASSLILGAIGLDQPQHF. The rearrangement joins TRBV5-8 to TRBJ1-5, with D perhaps matching TRBD1 (6 bases). Germline V gives CDR1 SGHTS, CDR2 YDEGEE. The CDR3 extends over 18 amino acids. The ends were cut back, 4 bases at V and 5 bases at J, with 25 bases in the middle.

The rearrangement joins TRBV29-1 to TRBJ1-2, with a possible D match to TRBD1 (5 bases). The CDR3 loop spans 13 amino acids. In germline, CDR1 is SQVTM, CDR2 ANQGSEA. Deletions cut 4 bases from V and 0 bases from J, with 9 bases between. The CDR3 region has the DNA TGCAGCGTTGGGGGGGGACCTAACTATGGCTACACCTTC. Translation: CSVGGGPNYGYTF.

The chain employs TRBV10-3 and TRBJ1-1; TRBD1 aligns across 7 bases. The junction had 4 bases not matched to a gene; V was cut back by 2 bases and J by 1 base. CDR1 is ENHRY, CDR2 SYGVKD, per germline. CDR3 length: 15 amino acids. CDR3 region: CAISEGGTENTEAFF. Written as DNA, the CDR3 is TGTGCCATCAGTGAGGGGGGGACAGAGAACACTGAAGCTTTCTTT.

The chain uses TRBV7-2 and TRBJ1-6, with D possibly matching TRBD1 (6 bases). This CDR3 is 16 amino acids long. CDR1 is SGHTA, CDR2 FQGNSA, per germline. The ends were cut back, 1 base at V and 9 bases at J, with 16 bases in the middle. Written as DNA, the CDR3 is TGTGCCAGCAGCTTAGATCCAGGGGCAAGGGTTTCACCCCTCCACTTT. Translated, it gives CASSLDPGARVSPLHF.

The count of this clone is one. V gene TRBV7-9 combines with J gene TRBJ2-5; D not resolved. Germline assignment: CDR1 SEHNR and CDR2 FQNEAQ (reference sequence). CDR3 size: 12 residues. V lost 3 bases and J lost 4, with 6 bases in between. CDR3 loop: CASSFVGETQYF. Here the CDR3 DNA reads TGTGCCAGCAGCTTTGTGGGAGAGACCCAGTACTTC.

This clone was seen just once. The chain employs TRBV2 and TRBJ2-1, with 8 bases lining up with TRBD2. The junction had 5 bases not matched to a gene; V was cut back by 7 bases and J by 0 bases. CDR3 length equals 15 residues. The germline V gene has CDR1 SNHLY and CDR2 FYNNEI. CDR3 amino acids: CASKYRGGSYNEQFF. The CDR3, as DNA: TGTGCCAGCAAATACCGGGGGGGCTCCTACAATGAGCAGTTCTTC.

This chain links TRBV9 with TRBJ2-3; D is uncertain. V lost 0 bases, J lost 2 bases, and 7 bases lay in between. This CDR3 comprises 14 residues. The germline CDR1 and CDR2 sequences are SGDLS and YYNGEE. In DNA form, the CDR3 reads TGTGCCAGCAGCGTAGGCGCCCCCACAGATACGCAGTATTTT. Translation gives CASSVGAPTDTQYF. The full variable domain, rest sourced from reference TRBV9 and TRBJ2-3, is DSGVTQTPKHLITATGQRVTLRCSPRSGDLSVYWYQQSLDQGLQFLIQYYNGEERAKGNILERFSAQQFPDLHSELNLSSLELGDSALYFCASSVGAPTDTQYFGPGTRLTVL.

The CDR3 DNA reads as TGTGCCAGCAGCGTAAAGCCTGGACTGAGCACCGGGGAGCTGTTTTTT. This gives the protein CASSVKPGLSTGELFF. The gene calls are TRBV9 and TRBJ2-2; maybe TRBD2 (5 bases). Germline V gene data show CDR1 as SGDLS and CDR2 as YYNGEE. Trimming took off 1 base at V and 4 bases at J, with 14 bases between the two ends. This CDR3 has 16 residues.

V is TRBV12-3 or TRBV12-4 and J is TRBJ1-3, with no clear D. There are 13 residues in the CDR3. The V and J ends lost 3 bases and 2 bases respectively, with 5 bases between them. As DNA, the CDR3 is TGTGCCAGCAGTTTGAGCACTGGAAACACCATATATTTT. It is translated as CASSLSTGNTIYF.

CDR3 region: CASSLGLARPYEQYF. The CDR3 DNA reads as TGTGCCAGCAGCTTGGGGCTAGCGAGACCCTACGAGCAGTACTTC. The chain uses TRBV5-6 and TRBJ2-7; the D gene is possibly TRBD2 (6 bases). The CDR3 sequence is 15 residues long. V shed 0 bases and J shed 2 bases, with 12 bases lying between them. CDR1 is SGHDT, CDR2 YYEEEE, per germline.

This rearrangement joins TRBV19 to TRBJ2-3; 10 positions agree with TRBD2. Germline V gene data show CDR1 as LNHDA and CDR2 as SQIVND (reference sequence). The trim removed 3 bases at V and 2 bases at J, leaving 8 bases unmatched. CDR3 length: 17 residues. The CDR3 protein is CASSIETSGVDTDTQYF. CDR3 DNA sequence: TGTGCCAGTAGTATTGAAACTAGCGGGGTCGACACAGATACGCAGTATTTT.

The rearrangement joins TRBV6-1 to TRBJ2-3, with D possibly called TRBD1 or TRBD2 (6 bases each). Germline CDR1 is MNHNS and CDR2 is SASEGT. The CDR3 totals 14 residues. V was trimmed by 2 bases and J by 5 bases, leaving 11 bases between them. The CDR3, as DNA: TGTGCCAGCAGTGAATTCGGGGGCAGAGATACGCAGTATTTT. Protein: CASSEFGGRDTQYF.

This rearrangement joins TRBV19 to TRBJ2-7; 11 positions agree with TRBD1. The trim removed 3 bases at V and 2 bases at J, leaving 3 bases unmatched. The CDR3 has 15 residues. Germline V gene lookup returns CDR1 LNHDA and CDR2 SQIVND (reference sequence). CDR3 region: CASSIAGQGAYEQYF. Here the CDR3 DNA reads TGTGCCAGTAGTATCGCGGGACAGGGGGCCTACGAGCAGTACTTC. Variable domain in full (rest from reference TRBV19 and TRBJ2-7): DGGITQSPKYLFRKEGQNVTLSCEQNLNHDAMYWYRQDPGQGLRLIYYSQIVNDFQKGDIAEGYSVSREKKESFPLTVTSAQKNPTAFYLCASSIAGQGAYEQYFGPGTRLTVT.

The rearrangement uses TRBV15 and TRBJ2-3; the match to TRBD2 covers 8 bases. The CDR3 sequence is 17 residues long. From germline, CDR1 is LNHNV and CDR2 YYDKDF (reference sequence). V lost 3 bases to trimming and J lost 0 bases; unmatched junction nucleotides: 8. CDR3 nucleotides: TGTGCCACCAGCAGGGGATTAGCGGGATTAAGCACAGATACGCAGTATTTT. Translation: CATSRGLAGLSTDTQYF.